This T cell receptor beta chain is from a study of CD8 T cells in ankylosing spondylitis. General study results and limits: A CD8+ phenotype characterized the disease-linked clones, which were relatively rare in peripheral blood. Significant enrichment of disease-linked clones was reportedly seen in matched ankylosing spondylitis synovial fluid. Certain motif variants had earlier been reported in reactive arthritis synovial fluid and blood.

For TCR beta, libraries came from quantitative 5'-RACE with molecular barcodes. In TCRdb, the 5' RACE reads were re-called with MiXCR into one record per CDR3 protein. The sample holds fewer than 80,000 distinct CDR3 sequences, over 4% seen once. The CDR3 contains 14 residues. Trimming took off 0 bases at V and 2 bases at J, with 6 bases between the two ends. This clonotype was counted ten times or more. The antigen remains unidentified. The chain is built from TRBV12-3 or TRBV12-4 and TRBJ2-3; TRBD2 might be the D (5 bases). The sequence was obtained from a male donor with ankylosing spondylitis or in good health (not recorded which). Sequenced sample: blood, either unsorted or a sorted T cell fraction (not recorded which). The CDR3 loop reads CASSLARVTDTQYF. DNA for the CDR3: TGTGCCAGCAGTTTAGCGAGGGTCACAGATACGCAGTATTTT.